A selection of T cell receptor beta chains follows, all from one sample in a study of beta chain features in type 1 diabetes. The data were produced by immunoSEQ multiplex PCR, yet TCRdb's version contains in-frame clones alone and is incomplete. The sample records around 690,000 clones, about an eighth being singletons. The sample comprised naive CD4+ T cells from blood. The source of these receptors is a young man with type 1 diabetes. Both conserved end residues are part of each CDR3. A D gene is named only where the DNA matches it firmly. Clone size is given for some rows only: seen once, a few or many times, or a class if the clone is expanded.

>TRBV9|NA|few|TRBJ2-5
TGTGCCAGCAGCGCCGAAGAGACCCAGTACTTC
CASSAEETQYF
>TRBV11-2|NA|few|TRBJ2-1
TGTGCCAGCAGTTGGGGGAGGGACAGCTCCTACAATGAGCAGTTCTTC
CASSWGRDSSYNEQFF
>TRBV10-3|NA|few|TRBJ1-1
TGTGCCACCCGGGAGGGGACTGAAGCTTTCTTT
CATREGTEAFF
>TRBV19|NA|few|TRBJ1-5
TGTGCCAGTAGTATCCCGGGTCGTAATCAGCCCCAGCATTTT
CASSIPGRNQPQHF
>TRBV25-1|TRBD1|NA|TRBJ2-7
TGTGCCAGCAGTGGAGAATACACAGGGGGCAAAAAATCCTACGAGCAGTACTTC
CASSGEYTGGKKSYEQYF
>TRBV19|NA|NA|TRBJ2-6
TGTGCCAGTAGTATAGACAGCCTCTCTGGGGCCAACGTCCTGACTTTC
CASSIDSLSGANVLTF
>TRBV30|NA|NA|TRBJ2-3
TGTGCCTGGGCGGGGGCCGATACGCAGTATTTT
CAWAGADTQYF
>TRBV4-3|NA|few|TRBJ2-3
TGCGCCAGCAGCCAAGATCTGGGGGAAGTGACAGATACGCAGTATTTT
CASSQDLGEVTDTQYF
>TRBV7-2|TRBD2|NA|TRBJ2-3
TGTGCCAGCGGCACCAGCGGGGGGGCCGGGACAGATACGCAGTATTTT
CASGTSGGAGTDTQYF
>TRBV7-8|NA|NA|TRBJ2-1
TGTGCCAGCAGCTTAGCTAGCTACAATGAGCAGTTCTTC
CASSLASYNEQFF
>TRBV4-2|NA|few|TRBJ1-3
TGTGCCAGCAGCCAGGCTCAGGGTTTTTCTGGAAACACCATATATTTT
CASSQAQGFSGNTIYF
>TRBV11-2|NA|few|TRBJ2-7
TGTGCCAGCAGCGTGACCGACGGAACCTACGAGCAGTACTTC
CASSVTDGTYEQYF
>TRBV9|NA|few|TRBJ1-5
TGTGCCAGCAGCGTAGATCCCGGGGGCCCTCAGCCCCAGCATTTT
CASSVDPGGPQPQHF
>TRBV7-2|NA|few|TRBJ2-5
TGTGCCAGCAGCCTCGCAAGGGACGGAGTTGAAGAGACCCAGTACTTC
CASSLARDGVEETQYF
>TRBV28|TRBD1|NA|TRBJ2-5
TGTGCCAGCAGTCTAGGACAGGGAGGCGAGACCCAGTACTTC
CASSLGQGGETQYF
>TRBV2|NA|NA|TRBJ1-1
TGTGCCAGCACTTTGCTCGGAGTGAACACTGAAGCTTTCTTT
CASTLLGVNTEAFF
>TRBV9|NA|NA|TRBJ1-4
TGTGCCAGCAGCGTAGGGGGGCGGCTTAATGAAAAACTGTTTTTT
CASSVGGRLNEKLFF
>TRBV25-1|NA|few|TRBJ2-2
TGTGCCAGCAGTACCAGAGAGGGCTCCGGGGAGCTGTTTTTT
CASSTREGSGELFF
>TRBV7-2|NA|NA|TRBJ1-1
TGTGCCAGCAGCCTCCCCTGGGGGAACACTGAAGCTTTCTTT
CASSLPWGNTEAFF
>TRBV7-8|TRBD1|few|TRBJ2-7
TGTGCCAGCAGCTTAGCTTTGACAGGGGGCGACGAGCAGTACTTC
CASSLALTGGDEQYF
>TRBV11-2|TRBD1|NA|TRBJ2-1
TGTGCCAGCAGCTTAGATCGGGACAGACCATACAATGAGCAGTTCTTC
CASSLDRDRPYNEQFF
>TRBV7-9|NA|NA|TRBJ1-2
TGTGCCAGCAGTCTCGGCCAGGGACATGGCTACACCTTC
CASSLGQGHGYTF
>TRBV28|NA|few|TRBJ1-2
TGTGCCAGCAGTTGGGATCTCTATGGCTACACCTTC
CASSWDLYGYTF
>TRBV2|TRBD2|few|TRBJ2-3
TGTGCCAGCAGTGATAATCTAGCGGACACAGATACGCAGTATTTT
CASSDNLADTDTQYF
>TRBV10-2|NA|NA|TRBJ2-5
TGCGCCAGCAGACTAGCAGGGGAAGAGACCCAGTACTTC
CASRLAGEETQYF
>TRBV7-2|TRBD1|few|TRBJ1-2
TGTGCCAGCAGCCCCCAGGGGGCCAGAGCTAACTATGGCTACACCTTC
CASSPQGARANYGYTF
>TRBV6-5|NA|NA|TRBJ2-1
TGTGCCAGCAGTTACTCGCGGATCCTGCCTTACAATGAGCAGTTCTTC
CASSYSRILPYNEQFF
>TRBV6-5|NA|NA|TRBJ2-3
TGTGCCAGCAGTTACTCGGGCAGGCCTAGCACAGATACGCAGTATTTT
CASSYSGRPSTDTQYF
>TRBV6-1|NA|few|TRBJ1-1
TGTGCCAGCAGTACAGGGTCCACTGAAGCTTTCTTT
CASSTGSTEAFF
>TRBV6-1|NA|NA|TRBJ2-3
TGTGCCAGCAGTGAAGCGCGGGACACAGATACGCAGTATTTT
CASSEARDTDTQYF
>TRBV6-4|NA|NA|TRBJ2-2
TGTGCCAGCAGCCCGGGACACGGGGAGCTGTTTTTT
CASSPGHGELFF
>TRBV4-2|TRBD1|few|TRBJ2-5
TGTGCCAGCAGCCAAGATCCGGGACAGGGGGCTGAGACCCAGTACTTC
CASSQDPGQGAETQYF
>TRBV9|NA|NA|TRBJ1-1
TGTGCCAGCAGCGTATCACCGGCGGGAACTGAAGCTTTCTTT
CASSVSPAGTEAFF
>TRBV30|NA|NA|TRBJ2-5
TGTGCCTGGAGTGCGTCAGGGCGAGAGACCCAGTACTTC
CAWSASGRETQYF
>TRBV11-2|NA|NA|TRBJ2-2
TGTGCCAGCAGTCAAGACAGGTTGAACACCGGGGAGCTGTTTTTT
CASSQDRLNTGELFF
>TRBV20-1|NA|few|TRBJ1-2
TGCAGTGCTAGACCAGCCTATGGCTACACCTTC
CSARPAYGYTF
>TRBV27|NA|NA|TRBJ1-6
TGTGCCAGCAGTCGGACGTACTCCTATAATTCACCCCTCCACTTT
CASSRTYSYNSPLHF
>TRBV14|NA|NA|TRBJ1-2
TGTGCCAGCAGCCAAGATAGCGGGGTAATCGGCTACACCTTC
CASSQDSGVIGYTF